This is a list of T cell receptor beta chains from one sample in a study of OX40 agonist ivuxolimab in advanced cancers. Repertoires were generated with immunoSEQ multiplex PCR, while TCRdb's copy carries only in-frame clones and drops some. The sample shows approximately 91,000 clones, roughly 91% of them seen only once. The sample here was CD4+ or CD8+ T cells sorted from blood, taken in a trial of the OX40 agonist ivuxolimab. These receptors all stem from an adult with an advanced solid tumor such as melanoma, head and neck, liver or kidney cancer. Each CDR3 is given with its conserved first and last residue. A D gene is named only where the DNA matches it firmly. Size values are once, few and many counts, or a class for expanded clones, and some rows have none.

J gene: TRBJ2-5; clone size: -; D gene: TRBD2; V gene: TRBV6-1; CDR3 protein: CASSSGGVGETQYF; CDR3 DNA: TGTGCCAGCTCGAGCGGGGGGGTAGGAGAGACCCAGTACTTC
J gene: TRBJ1-2; clone size: -; D gene: -; V gene: TRBV11-2; CDR3 protein: CASSPLQGRLGGYTF; CDR3 DNA: TGTGCCAGCAGCCCGTTACAGGGACGTTTAGGGGGCTACACCTTC
J gene: TRBJ2-3; clone size: few; D gene: -; V gene: TRBV30; CDR3 protein: CAWNPGRTDTQYF; CDR3 DNA: TGTGCCTGGAATCCGGGGCGCACAGATACGCAGTATTTT
J gene: TRBJ1-2; clone size: -; D gene: -; V gene: TRBV10-3; CDR3 protein: CAISGSGSAYGYTF; CDR3 DNA: TGTGCCATCAGCGGGTCGGGGTCGGCCTATGGCTACACCTTC
J gene: TRBJ2-3; clone size: -; D gene: TRBD2; V gene: TRBV4-2; CDR3 protein: CASSQGLATDTQYF; CDR3 DNA: TGTGCCAGCAGCCAGGGACTAGCGACAGATACGCAGTATTTT
J gene: TRBJ2-6; clone size: -; D gene: -; V gene: TRBV10-3; CDR3 protein: CAIRAGDSGANVLTF; CDR3 DNA: TGTGCCATCAGAGCAGGGGACTCTGGGGCCAACGTCCTGACTTTC
J gene: TRBJ2-7; clone size: -; D gene: -; V gene: TRBV10-1; CDR3 protein: CASRGCGAHTYEQYF; CDR3 DNA: TGCGCCAGCAGGGGGTGCGGGGCCCATACCTACGAGCAGTACTTC
J gene: TRBJ2-7; clone size: -; D gene: TRBD1; V gene: TRBV5-3; CDR3 protein: CARSLPRDRGDEQYF; CDR3 DNA: TGTGCCAGAAGCCTACCCCGGGACAGGGGGGACGAGCAGTACTTC
J gene: TRBJ2-7; clone size: -; D gene: -; V gene: TRBV5-1; CDR3 protein: CASSLFSGTGILYEQYF; CDR3 DNA: TGCGCCAGCAGCTTATTTTCGGGCACGGGGATTCTCTACGAGCAGTACTTC
J gene: TRBJ1-1; clone size: -; D gene: -; V gene: TRBV11-3; CDR3 protein: CASSSRGGDSDTEAFF; CDR3 DNA: TGTGCCAGCAGCTCGAGAGGCGGGGATTCGGACACTGAAGCTTTCTTT
J gene: TRBJ2-1; clone size: -; D gene: -; V gene: TRBV2; CDR3 protein: CASSGQRRNEQFF; CDR3 DNA: TGTGCCAGCAGTGGGCAAAGGAGGAATGAGCAGTTCTTC
J gene: TRBJ2-7; clone size: -; D gene: TRBD1; V gene: TRBV5-4; CDR3 protein: CAAHWDRTSYEQYF; CDR3 DNA: TGTGCCGCCCACTGGGACAGGACCTCCTACGAGCAGTACTTC
J gene: TRBJ2-5; clone size: once; D gene: -; V gene: TRBV19; CDR3 protein: CASSIDNRAETQYF; CDR3 DNA: TGTGCCAGTAGTATAGATAACAGGGCCGAGACCCAGTACTTC
J gene: TRBJ2-4; clone size: -; D gene: -; V gene: TRBV9; CDR3 protein: CASSVVGGAAKNIQYF; CDR3 DNA: TGTGCCAGCAGCGTAGTAGGTGGGGCGGCCAAAAACATTCAGTACTTC
J gene: TRBJ2-4; clone size: -; D gene: TRBD2; V gene: TRBV5-4; CDR3 protein: CASSPGTSGGAGTKNIQYF; CDR3 DNA: TGTGCCAGCAGTCCCGGGACTAGCGGGGGGGCCGGGACCAAAAACATTCAGTACTTC
J gene: TRBJ2-7; clone size: -; D gene: TRBD2; V gene: TRBV2; CDR3 protein: CASTVNRLAGVNYEQYF; CDR3 DNA: TGTGCCAGCACTGTAAACAGACTAGCGGGGGTTAACTACGAGCAGTACTTC
J gene: TRBJ2-7; clone size: -; D gene: -; V gene: TRBV21-1; CDR3 protein: CASSRPPPFGGGGHEQYF; CDR3 DNA: TGTGCCAGCAGCCGACCCCCCCCGTTCGGGGGCGGGGGGCACGAGCAGTACTTC
J gene: TRBJ1-3; clone size: -; D gene: -; V gene: TRBV6-6; CDR3 protein: CASSPGTNTIYF; CDR3 DNA: TGTGCCAGCAGTCCAGGAACGAACACCATATATTTT
J gene: TRBJ2-7; clone size: -; D gene: TRBD1; V gene: TRBV27; CDR3 protein: CASSFRGDRGGEQYF; CDR3 DNA: TGTGCCAGCAGTTTCCGGGGGGACAGGGGGGGCGAGCAGTACTTC
J gene: TRBJ2-6; clone size: once; D gene: -; V gene: TRBV4-1; CDR3 protein: CASSQEGAGANVLTF; CDR3 DNA: TGCGCCAGCAGCCAAGAGGGGGCTGGGGCCAACGTCCTGACTTTC
J gene: TRBJ1-2; clone size: -; D gene: -; V gene: TRBV5-1; CDR3 protein: CASSLGVKGPYGYTF; CDR3 DNA: TGCGCCAGCAGCTTGGGGGTGAAAGGGCCCTATGGCTACACCTTC
J gene: TRBJ2-5; clone size: -; D gene: TRBD2; V gene: TRBV19; CDR3 protein: CASNGGGTGTQYF; CDR3 DNA: TGTGCCAGTAATGGCGGGGGGACGGGGACCCAGTACTTC
J gene: TRBJ2-7; clone size: -; D gene: -; V gene: TRBV7-9; CDR3 protein: CASSLSVASYEQYF; CDR3 DNA: TGTGCCAGCAGCTTATCCGTAGCCTCCTACGAGCAGTACTTC
J gene: TRBJ2-7; clone size: -; D gene: -; V gene: TRBV9; CDR3 protein: CASSVVPMGGEQYF; CDR3 DNA: TGTGCCAGCAGCGTAGTCCCGATGGGGGGCGAGCAGTACTTC
J gene: TRBJ2-3; clone size: -; D gene: TRBD1; V gene: TRBV5-1; CDR3 protein: CASNTGPGTAQSTDTQYF; CDR3 DNA: TGCGCCAGCAATACCGGACCCGGGACAGCTCAAAGCACAGATACGCAGTATTTT
J gene: TRBJ2-7; clone size: -; D gene: -; V gene: TRBV5-1; CDR3 protein: CASSLEGPLYEQYF; CDR3 DNA: TGCGCCAGCAGCTTGGAGGGGCCCCTATACGAGCAGTACTTC
J gene: TRBJ2-2; clone size: -; D gene: TRBD2; V gene: TRBV5-1; CDR3 protein: CASSLLADRTGELFF; CDR3 DNA: TGCGCCAGCAGCCTACTAGCGGATCGAACCGGGGAGCTGTTTTTT
J gene: TRBJ1-5; clone size: -; D gene: TRBD1; V gene: TRBV19; CDR3 protein: CASTPRTGVNQPQHF; CDR3 DNA: TGTGCCAGTACTCCTCGGACAGGCGTCAATCAGCCCCAGCATTTT
J gene: TRBJ2-6; clone size: -; D gene: TRBD1; V gene: TRBV5-1; CDR3 protein: CASSLVEGARVLTF; CDR3 DNA: TGCGCCAGCAGCTTGGTTGAGGGGGCGAGGGTCCTGACTTTC
J gene: TRBJ1-5; clone size: -; D gene: -; V gene: TRBV27; CDR3 protein: CASSFAQVSGNQPQHF; CDR3 DNA: TGTGCCAGCAGTTTTGCGCAGGTGAGCGGCAATCAGCCCCAGCATTTT
J gene: TRBJ1-2; clone size: -; D gene: -; V gene: TRBV2; CDR3 protein: CASSAISQYGYTF; CDR3 DNA: TGTGCCAGCAGTGCAATTTCCCAGTATGGCTACACCTTC
J gene: TRBJ2-1; clone size: -; D gene: -; V gene: TRBV7-8; CDR3 protein: CASSLRAFQGRSYNEQFF; CDR3 DNA: TGTGCCAGCAGCTTACGGGCGTTTCAGGGGCGTTCCTACAATGAGCAGTTCTTC
J gene: TRBJ2-3; clone size: -; D gene: -; V gene: TRBV7-7; CDR3 protein: CASSLGSGADTQYF; CDR3 DNA: TGTGCTAGCAGCTTAGGGTCGGGGGCAGATACGCAGTATTTT
J gene: TRBJ2-7; clone size: -; D gene: -; V gene: TRBV11-2; CDR3 protein: CASSLGVGYSYEQYF; CDR3 DNA: TGTGCCAGCAGCTTAGGAGTAGGCTACTCCTACGAGCAGTACTTC
J gene: TRBJ1-2; clone size: -; D gene: -; V gene: TRBV6-5; CDR3 protein: CASSPDSYGYTF; CDR3 DNA: TGTGCCAGCAGTCCCGACAGCTATGGCTACACCTTC
J gene: TRBJ2-1; clone size: -; D gene: -; V gene: TRBV6-5; CDR3 protein: CASSYRGVYNEQFF; CDR3 DNA: TGTGCCAGCAGTTACAGGGGGGTCTACAATGAGCAGTTCTTC
J gene: TRBJ2-7; clone size: -; D gene: TRBD1; V gene: TRBV5-4; CDR3 protein: CASSGGQPSYEQYF; CDR3 DNA: TGTGCCAGCAGCGGGGGACAGCCCTCCTACGAGCAGTACTTC
J gene: TRBJ1-2; clone size: -; D gene: TRBD1; V gene: TRBV5-4; CDR3 protein: CASSPPTGTGSRYTF; CDR3 DNA: TGTGCCAGCAGCCCGCCAACCGGGACAGGTTCTCGCTACACCTTC
J gene: TRBJ2-3; clone size: once; D gene: TRBD1; V gene: TRBV11-3; CDR3 protein: CASSFTGGSFPDTQYF; CDR3 DNA: TGTGCCAGCAGCTTTACAGGGGGTAGCTTCCCAGATACGCAGTATTTT